Sequencing of this T cell receptor (beta chain) was carried out in a study of T cells after posttransplantation cyclophosphamide. Study-level points and caveats: Later blood repertoires were often dominated by clones from the donor CD8+ memory compartment. Skin or GI-infiltrating T cells shared few TRB sequences with blood. Recipient CMV seropositivity and CMV reactivation strongly tracked TRB clonality.

Data came from immunoSEQ multiplex PCR; TCRdb stores just in-frame clones and leaves some out. The sample shows 25,000 to 35,000 clones, 85% to 90% of them seen only once. CDR1 and CDR2 from the germline V gene are SGHRS and YFSETQ. The CDR3 has 16 residues. Trimming left V 5 bases short and J 2 bases short, with 20 bases between. Note on this clone: The antigen is unknown.

V usage is TRBV5-1 and J usage is TRBJ2-7; maybe TRBD2 (5 bases). Input material: PBMCs. The TCR sequence derives from a woman in her 40s with a blood cancer, CMV-positive, and with a related stem cell donor. Here the CDR3 DNA reads TGCGCCAGCAGTCAGGTCGGGGATTGGGAAACCTACGAGCAGTACTTC. Its translation: CASSQVGDWETYEQYF.